The clone carrying this TCR beta chain is labeled medium-sized (0.01 to 0.1%). This sample was taken from a study of graft-versus-host responses after intestinal transplantation. Study as a whole: Induction with anti-thymocyte globulin, then tacrolimus and steroids for about 3 years, was given to all recipients.

The CDR3 runs 14 residues. Germline loops: CDR1 MDHEN, CDR2 SYDVKM. Trimming removed 8 bases at V and 3 bases at J, with 13 bases between. General study findings and limits: Allografts carried high graft-versus-host to host-versus-graft clonal ratios in patients having graft-donor T cell macrochimerism.

This table comes from immunoSEQ multiplex PCR, and its TCRdb copy is limited to in-frame clones, with some not included. In the table there are about 6,800 clones, 26% of which are singletons. The rearrangement joins TRBV28 to TRBJ2-2; D may be TRBD2 (6 bases). The source of this sequence is a human patient who received an intestinal transplant. The sample consisted of alloreactive CD4+ T cells from a mixed lymphocyte reaction culture, taken before intestinal transplant. Regarding subset: CFSE-low proliferating T cells sorted from approximately 6-day pre-transplant mixed lymphocyte reaction (GvH or HvG direction). CDR3 loop: CASRVGEDTGELFF. The CDR3 nucleotides are TGTGCCAGCCGGGTGGGGGAGGACACCGGGGAGCTGTTTTTT.